The present T cell receptor beta chain was sequenced within a study of blood T cell repertoires in COVID-19. Germline V gives CDR1 SGHTA, CDR2 FQGNSA. CDR3 length: 13 amino acids. V lost 3 bases, J lost 5 bases, and 8 bases lay in between. TCRdb's copy holds only in-frame clones and misses some; the assay was immunoSEQ multiplex PCR. The sample comprises roughly 290,000 clones, approximately 83% of which are singletons, and about 2.2% rests with the top ten. The sequenced material came from peripheral blood. The sequence was obtained from a young woman who had recovered from COVID-19. The J gene is TRBJ2-1, the V gene TRBV7-2; possibly TRBD2 for D (5 bases). The CDR3 loop is CASSLRADNEQFF. CDR3 coding DNA: TGTGCCAGCAGCTTGCGGGCAGACAATGAGCAGTTCTTC.